These 31 T cell receptor beta chains originate from one sample sequenced in a study of T-cell reconstitution after alpha-beta-depleted transplantation in children. TCRbeta library preparation incorporated unique molecular identifiers. MiXCR, run by TCRdb on the PCR reads, gives a single entry per CDR3 protein. This sample has about 480,000 distinct CDR3 sequences, with 9.5% to 15% found just once. Sequences were derived from PBMCs from the stem cell graft donor, sampled from the stem cell graft. These receptors originate from a human donor who donated a stem cell graft to a child with combined immunodeficiency.

This clonotype has more than one count but fewer than ten. The CDR3 DNA is TGCAGCGTTGAAAGACCCCCCGTGACTAGCGGAACCTACGAGCAGTACTTC. It translates to CSVERPPVTSGTYEQYF. V gene TRBV29-1 combines with J gene TRBJ2-7; TRBD2 matches 9 bases. V was clipped by 2 bases and J by 2 bases; unmatched bases: 13. CDR3 length: 17 amino acids. Germline values: CDR1 SQVTM, CDR2 ANQGSEA.

Many counts were recorded for this clonotype. The chain recombines TRBV29-1 with TRBJ2-7, with a weak D call TRBD1 (5 bases). There are 12 residues in the CDR3. CDR1 is SQVTM and CDR2 is ANQGSEA in the germline V gene. V lost 3 bases and J lost 7, with 13 bases in between. The CDR3 DNA is TGCAGCGTTGACGGACAACCCGGGGAGCAGTACTTC. Its protein product is CSVDGQPGEQYF.

V gene TRBV5-6 combines with J gene TRBJ2-5; 7 bases fit TRBD2. Germline values: CDR1 SGHDT, CDR2 YYEEEE. The CDR3 totals 14 residues. Trimming at V came to 0 bases and at J to 6 bases, leaving 5 bases not matched to a gene. CDR3 DNA sequence: TGTGCCAGCAGCTTGGGGACTAGTCTGAAGACCCAGTACTTC. Translating it yields CASSLGTSLKTQYF.

This clonotype was counted many times. In DNA form, the CDR3 reads TGTGCCAGCAGCTCCCCCTTCGGGGGTGAGGGGAACATTCAGTACTTC. Translating gives CASSSPFGGEGNIQYF. The V call is TRBV6-2 or TRBV6-3, the J call TRBJ2-4, with a weak D call TRBD2 (6 bases). CDR1 is MNHEY, CDR2 SVGEGT, per germline. Between the trimmed V and J ends, which lost 6 bases and 7 bases, there was a span of 22 bases. The CDR3 has 16 residues.

The V call is TRBV24-1, the J call TRBJ2-1; D possibly corresponds to TRBD1 (6 bases). Deletions cut 4 bases from V and 6 bases from J, with 21 bases between. The CDR3 is 17 amino acids. CDR1 is KGHDR and CDR2 is SFDVKD in the germline V gene. CDR3 bases: TGTGCCACCAGTGACTCTAACCGGGACACGTATACCAATGAGCAGTTCTTC. Residues: CATSDSNRDTYTNEQFF.

This clonotype was observed a handful of times. The genes are TRBV27 and TRBJ2-7; the match to TRBD1 covers 10 bases. The germline V gene has CDR1 MNHEY and CDR2 SMNVEV (reference sequence). The CDR3 has 13 residues. Losses at the gene ends were 4 bases for V and 11 bases for J; bases not matched to a gene: 8. The CDR3 nucleotides are TGTGCCAGCAGTTCCCGGACAGGGGGTGTCGAGTACTTC. Translating it yields CASSSRTGGVEYF.

The chain has TRBV7-9 and TRBJ1-1; no reliable D call. The germline gives CDR1 SEHNR, CDR2 FQNEAQ (reference sequence). The V gene lost 5 bases and the J gene lost 1 base, with 20 bases spanning the gap. CDR3 length: 17 amino acids. The CDR3 sequence is CASSPRGVHGENTEAFF. CDR3 nucleotides: TGTGCCAGCAGCCCCCGTGGTGTTCACGGGGAGAACACTGAAGCTTTCTTT.

The rearrangement uses TRBV29-1 and TRBJ2-3; TRBD2 agrees at 9 bases. Per the germline V gene, CDR1 is SQVTM and CDR2 is ANQGSEA. This CDR3 has 16 amino acids. J was trimmed by 0 bases and V by 6 bases; bases with no gene match: 10. This chain's CDR3 is CSVGPGTSRSTDTQYF. The CDR3 coding sequence is TGCAGCGTGGGGCCCGGGACTAGCAGGAGCACAGATACGCAGTATTTT.

This clonotype was recorded a few times. V usage is TRBV12-3 or TRBV12-4 and J usage is TRBJ2-4; unclear D gene. This CDR3 has 13 amino acids. Trimming removed 7 bases from V and 3 bases from J, with 10 bases in between. CDR3 in DNA: TGTGCCAGCACCCCCCCAGGCAAAAACATTCAGTACTTC. This codes for CASTPPGKNIQYF.

The V call is TRBV7-8, the J call TRBJ2-5; 9 nucleotides match TRBD2. The germline gives CDR1 SGHVS, CDR2 FQNEAQ. The CDR3 extends over 15 amino acids. After removal of 5 bases from V and 5 bases from J, the junction contained 9 bases not matched to a gene. Here the CDR3 DNA reads TGTGCCAGCAGCCCCCGCGAGGCGGGAGGGGAGACCCAGTACTTC. It is translated as CASSPREAGGETQYF.

V and J are TRBV18 and TRBJ2-7; D gene unclear. V lost 1 base, J lost 1 base, and 20 bases lay in between. The CDR3 spans 18 residues. Germline assignment: CDR1 KGHSH and CDR2 LQKENI. The CDR3 protein is CASSPLPRLIDGSYEQYF. The DNA for the CDR3 is TGTGCCAGCTCACCACTGCCGAGGCTTATAGATGGATCCTACGAGCAGTACTTC.

This clonotype appeared many times. This chain joins TRBV12-3 or TRBV12-4 and TRBJ2-3; D is ambiguous. The CDR3 is made up of 13 amino acids. The V and J ends lost 2 bases and 7 bases respectively, with 10 bases between them. This CDR3 is CASSLSWRHTQYF. CDR3 DNA sequence: TGTGCCAGCAGTTTATCCTGGAGACATACGCAGTATTTT.

This clonotype was observed at least ten times. This chain joins TRBV7-2 and TRBJ2-7, with 15 bases lining up with TRBD2. The CDR3 loop spans 17 amino acids. V lost 5 bases and J lost 5; bases outside the gene matches: 10. The V gene's germline CDR1 is SGHTA and CDR2 FQGNSA. This CDR3 reads CASSTGLAGGLANEQYF. The DNA for the CDR3 is TGTGCCAGCAGCACAGGACTAGCGGGAGGGCTTGCGAACGAGCAGTACTTC.

This clonotype occurred a few times. The rearrangement links TRBV5-1 to TRBJ2-5, with 9 bases matching TRBD1. Germline V CDR1 and CDR2: SGHRS, YFSETQ. The CDR3 is 15 residues long. The ends lost 3 bases at V and 6 bases at J; junction bases unmatched: 9. CDR3 DNA sequence: TGCGCCAGCAGCTCCTCGGGTGGACAGGGGAAGACCCAGTACTTC. It encodes CASSSSGGQGKTQYF. Variable domain in full (rest from reference TRBV5-1 and TRBJ2-5): KAGVTQTPRYLIKTRGQQVTLSCSPISGHRSVSWYQQTPGQGLQFLFEYFSETQRNKGNFPGRFSGRQFSNSRSEMNVSTLELGDSALYLCASSSSGGQGKTQYFGPGTRLLVL.

A few counts support this clonotype. This rearrangement joins TRBV24-1 to TRBJ1-1, with no clear D. Between the trimmed V and J ends, which lost 8 bases and 6 bases, there was a span of 15 bases. The CDR3 runs to 13 residues. Germline CDR1 reads KGHDR; CDR2 reads SFDVKD. CDR3 sequence: CATTGPGGAEAFF. Written as DNA, the CDR3 is TGTGCCACCACTGGGCCAGGCGGAGCTGAAGCTTTCTTT.

This clonotype was seen a handful of times. The chain carries TRBV6-1 and TRBJ2-7, with D uncertain. V lost 1 base, J lost 3 bases, and 16 bases lay in between. This CDR3 is 16 amino acids long. Germline lookup yields CDR1 MNHNS and CDR2 SASEGT. CDR3 amino acids: CASSEVFTDPYYEQYF. CDR3 DNA: TGTGCCAGCAGTGAAGTGTTTACCGACCCCTACTACGAGCAGTACTTC.

This clonotype showed up many times. V and J are TRBV12-3 or TRBV12-4 and TRBJ2-3; D unresolved. The CDR3 length is 16 residues. The V and J ends lost 8 bases and 0 bases respectively, with 18 bases between them. In DNA, the CDR3 is TGTGCCAGCGCATTTGAGGCCTTACCTAGCACAGATACGCAGTATTTT. It specifies CASAFEALPSTDTQYF.

Ten or more counts support this clonotype. The V gene is TRBV11-3, the J gene TRBJ1-4; D uncertain. The CDR3 covers 15 residues. Germline CDR1 and CDR2: SGHNT and YENEEA. V was trimmed by 4 bases and J by 7 bases, leaving 16 bases between them. This CDR3 reads CASSSIRGVPEKLFF. The DNA for the CDR3 is TGTGCCAGCAGCTCCATTCGGGGTGTCCCTGAAAAACTGTTTTTT. Supplemented by reference TRBV11-3 and TRBJ1-4, the full variable domain reads EAGVVQSPRYKIIEKKQPVAFWCNPISGHNTLYWYLQNLGQGPELLIRYENEEAVDDSQLPKDRFSAERLKGVDSTLKIQPAELGDSAVYLCASSSIRGVPEKLFFGSGTQLSVL.

This chain connects TRBV6-5 to TRBJ1-2, with D unresolved. CDR1 is MNHEY and CDR2 is SVGAGI in the germline V gene. Trimming removed 5 bases at V and 7 bases at J, with 11 bases between. This CDR3 spans 12 amino acids. CDR3 DNA: TGTGCCAGCAGTACCCTTTTCGGTGGCTACACCTTC. This sequence encodes CASSTLFGGYTF.

V is TRBV27 and J is TRBJ2-1; D is uncertain. Germline V gene lookup returns CDR1 MNHEY and CDR2 SMNVEV (reference sequence). V was cut by 7 bases and J by 7 bases, with 14 bases left in between. The CDR3 is 13 residues long. CDR3 loop: CASNRVLGNEQFF. The CDR3 region has the DNA TGTGCCAGCAATAGGGTTTTAGGTAATGAGCAGTTCTTC.

This clonotype has a handful of counts. This rearrangement joins TRBV6-1 to TRBJ2-7, with 7 bases identical to TRBD1. V lost 8 bases to trimming and J lost 6 bases; unmatched junction nucleotides: 7. The CDR3 spans 12 residues. CDR1 and CDR2 (germline): MNHNS, SASEGT. The CDR3 DNA follows: TGTGCCAGCGGTGGGGCAGGGGGCGAGCAGTACTTC. It specifies CASGGAGGEQYF.

CDR3 in amino acids: CASSARPGYYEQYF. The CDR3 DNA reads TGTGCCAGCAGCGCGAGGCCTGGTTACTACGAGCAGTACTTC. V gene TRBV5-5 combines with J gene TRBJ2-7; D remains unclear. The germline V gene encodes CDR1 SGHKS and CDR2 YYEKEE (reference sequence). This CDR3 has 14 amino acids. V lost 4 bases and J 3 bases, leaving 14 bases between the germline ends.

This clonotype has just one count. The chain uses TRBV6-5 and TRBJ2-1; 7 bases agree with TRBD1. Germline CDR1 and CDR2: MNHEY and SVGAGI. The trim removed 3 bases at V and 9 bases at J, leaving 8 bases unmatched. The CDR3 runs to 14 residues. This CDR3 reads CASSYSTGTGEQFF. CDR3 DNA: TGTGCCAGCAGTTATTCGACAGGGACGGGTGAGCAGTTCTTC.

This clonotype was seen a few times. CDR3 region: CASSLGTVAPDTQYF. CDR3 DNA: TGTGCCAGCAGCTTAGGGACTGTAGCACCAGATACGCAGTATTTT. The rearrangement links TRBV7-9 to TRBJ2-3; perhaps TRBD2 as D (5 bases). The CDR3 loop spans 15 amino acids. Germline V gives CDR1 SEHNR, CDR2 FQNEAQ (reference sequence). Trimming cost V 1 base and J 4 bases, with 12 bases left between them.

This clonotype was seen many times. The chain combines TRBV7-9 with TRBJ2-6; the D is unclear. Trimming pared 5 bases from V and 1 base from J, leaving 9 bases between. This CDR3 has 15 residues. Germline V lookup: CDR1 SEHNR, CDR2 FQNEAQ (reference sequence). The CDR3 protein is CASSAVQSGANVLTF. As DNA, the CDR3 is TGTGCCAGCAGCGCGGTCCAGTCTGGGGCCAACGTCCTGACTTTC.

This chain connects TRBV27 to TRBJ2-3; 12 bases fit TRBD2. The CDR3 spans 16 residues. The germline V gene encodes CDR1 MNHEY and CDR2 SMNVEV (reference sequence). V shed 6 bases and J 4 bases; nucleotides not matched to a gene: 8. CDR3 protein: CASSPKTSGRSDTQYF. CDR3 nucleotide sequence: TGTGCCAGCAGCCCTAAGACTAGCGGGAGATCAGATACGCAGTATTTT.

The rearrangement links TRBV6-2 or TRBV6-3 to TRBJ2-3, with 7 bases that match TRBD1. Germline CDR1 is MNHEY and CDR2 is SVGEGT. After removal of 5 bases from V and 3 bases from J, the junction contained 11 bases not matched to a gene. The CDR3 spans 16 residues. The DNA for the CDR3 is TGTGCCAGCAGTCCCCGCGCCGGGACAGAAACAGATACGCAGTATTTT. Its protein is CASSPRAGTETDTQYF.

V and J are TRBV25-1 and TRBJ2-4; unclear D gene. V was clipped by 4 bases and J by 0 bases, with 4 bases between them. The CDR3 spans 13 residues. The germline V gene has CDR1 MGHDK and CDR2 SYGVNS. Here the CDR3 DNA reads TGTGCCAGCAGTGGCGGAGCCAAAAACATTCAGTACTTC. The encoded protein is CASSGGAKNIQYF.

Many counts were recorded for this clonotype. J is TRBJ2-1 and V is TRBV4-2, with 11 bases aligning to TRBD2. The CDR3 has 16 residues. J lost 5 bases, V lost 0 bases, and 3 bases had no gene match. Germline lookup yields CDR1 LGHNA and CDR2 YNFKEQ. CDR3: CASSQDGTSGHNEQFF. CDR3 sequence (DNA): TGTGCCAGCAGCCAAGATGGGACTAGCGGCCACAATGAGCAGTTCTTC.

This clonotype has at least ten counts. Relative to the germline gene, one junction end is altered; a read error may explain this. J is TRBJ2-2 and V is TRBV7-9; a weak D match, TRBD2 (5 bases). CDR1 SEHNR and CDR2 FQNEAQ come from the germline V gene (reference sequence). The length of the CDR3 is 13 residues. The CDR3 is CASSRENTGELFF. For the CDR3, the DNA is TGCGCCAGCAGTCGGGAGAACACCGGGGAGCTGTTTTTT.

This clonotype has a handful of counts. The chain employs TRBV10-3 and TRBJ2-1, with a tentative D call TRBD2 (6 bases). This CDR3 region has 14 residues. Per germline, CDR1 ENHRY and CDR2 SYGVKD. Trimming cost V 4 bases and J 7 bases, with 14 bases left between them. In DNA, the CDR3 is TGTGCCATCAGTGTCCTAGGCGGGGATAATGAGCAGTTCTTC. Protein sequence: CAISVLGGDNEQFF.